The T cell receptor beta chain under discussion was sequenced for a study of cytomegalovirus exposure and HLA in healthy donors. CDR3 length equals 15 residues. Germline CDR1 reads LGHNT; CDR2 reads FRNRAP. With 6 bases removed from V and 3 bases from J, the gap between germline ends came to 16 bases. Primers: 60 Vbeta forward and 13 Jbeta reverse. Original handling: An analysis that came later counted some 80 million unique TCR beta chains, 9 million to 12 million shared. Profiled with immunoSEQ multiplex PCR; TCRdb holds only in-frame clones, not every one. D and trimming were read from the DNA, whereas the V and J calls and clone size are those reported in that table. Seen here are 150,000 or so clones, just over 75% observed once, and the top ten hold 1%.

The sequencing input was PBMCs. This sequence was found in a woman aged 40 to 50 in good health and CMV-seronegative. The chain joins TRBV12-5 to TRBJ2-3; possible D gene TRBD2, 5 bases. The CDR3 DNA sequence: TGTGCTAGTGGGAAGGGTGCGAGGGATACAGATACGCAGTATTTT. Translating gives CASGKGARDTDTQYF.